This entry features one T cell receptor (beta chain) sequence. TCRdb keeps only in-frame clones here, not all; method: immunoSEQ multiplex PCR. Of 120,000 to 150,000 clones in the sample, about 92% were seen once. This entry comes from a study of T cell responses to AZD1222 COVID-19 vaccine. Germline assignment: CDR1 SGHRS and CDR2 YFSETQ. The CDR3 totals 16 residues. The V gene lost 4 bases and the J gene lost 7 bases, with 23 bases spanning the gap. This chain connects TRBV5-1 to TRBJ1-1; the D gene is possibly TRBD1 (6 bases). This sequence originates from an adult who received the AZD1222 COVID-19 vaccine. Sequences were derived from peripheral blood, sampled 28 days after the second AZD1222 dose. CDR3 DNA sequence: TGCGCCAGCAGCGGCAGGGGTAGGTTGATAGGAAATGAAGCTTTCTTT. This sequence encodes CASSGRGRLIGNEAFF.